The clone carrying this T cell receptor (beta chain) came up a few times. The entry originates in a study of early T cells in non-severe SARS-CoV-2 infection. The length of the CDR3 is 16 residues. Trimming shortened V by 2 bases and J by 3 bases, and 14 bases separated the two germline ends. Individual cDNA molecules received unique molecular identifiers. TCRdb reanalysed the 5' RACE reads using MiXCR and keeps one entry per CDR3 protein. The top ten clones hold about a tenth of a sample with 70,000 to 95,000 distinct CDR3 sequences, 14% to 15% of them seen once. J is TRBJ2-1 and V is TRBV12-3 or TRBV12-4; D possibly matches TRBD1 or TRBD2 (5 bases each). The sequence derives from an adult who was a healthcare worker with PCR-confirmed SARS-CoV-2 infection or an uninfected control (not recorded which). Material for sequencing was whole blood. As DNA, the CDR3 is TGTGCCAGCAGTTTAAGGGGCGGTGAGGGCTACAATGAGCAGTTCTTC. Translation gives CASSLRGGEGYNEQFF.